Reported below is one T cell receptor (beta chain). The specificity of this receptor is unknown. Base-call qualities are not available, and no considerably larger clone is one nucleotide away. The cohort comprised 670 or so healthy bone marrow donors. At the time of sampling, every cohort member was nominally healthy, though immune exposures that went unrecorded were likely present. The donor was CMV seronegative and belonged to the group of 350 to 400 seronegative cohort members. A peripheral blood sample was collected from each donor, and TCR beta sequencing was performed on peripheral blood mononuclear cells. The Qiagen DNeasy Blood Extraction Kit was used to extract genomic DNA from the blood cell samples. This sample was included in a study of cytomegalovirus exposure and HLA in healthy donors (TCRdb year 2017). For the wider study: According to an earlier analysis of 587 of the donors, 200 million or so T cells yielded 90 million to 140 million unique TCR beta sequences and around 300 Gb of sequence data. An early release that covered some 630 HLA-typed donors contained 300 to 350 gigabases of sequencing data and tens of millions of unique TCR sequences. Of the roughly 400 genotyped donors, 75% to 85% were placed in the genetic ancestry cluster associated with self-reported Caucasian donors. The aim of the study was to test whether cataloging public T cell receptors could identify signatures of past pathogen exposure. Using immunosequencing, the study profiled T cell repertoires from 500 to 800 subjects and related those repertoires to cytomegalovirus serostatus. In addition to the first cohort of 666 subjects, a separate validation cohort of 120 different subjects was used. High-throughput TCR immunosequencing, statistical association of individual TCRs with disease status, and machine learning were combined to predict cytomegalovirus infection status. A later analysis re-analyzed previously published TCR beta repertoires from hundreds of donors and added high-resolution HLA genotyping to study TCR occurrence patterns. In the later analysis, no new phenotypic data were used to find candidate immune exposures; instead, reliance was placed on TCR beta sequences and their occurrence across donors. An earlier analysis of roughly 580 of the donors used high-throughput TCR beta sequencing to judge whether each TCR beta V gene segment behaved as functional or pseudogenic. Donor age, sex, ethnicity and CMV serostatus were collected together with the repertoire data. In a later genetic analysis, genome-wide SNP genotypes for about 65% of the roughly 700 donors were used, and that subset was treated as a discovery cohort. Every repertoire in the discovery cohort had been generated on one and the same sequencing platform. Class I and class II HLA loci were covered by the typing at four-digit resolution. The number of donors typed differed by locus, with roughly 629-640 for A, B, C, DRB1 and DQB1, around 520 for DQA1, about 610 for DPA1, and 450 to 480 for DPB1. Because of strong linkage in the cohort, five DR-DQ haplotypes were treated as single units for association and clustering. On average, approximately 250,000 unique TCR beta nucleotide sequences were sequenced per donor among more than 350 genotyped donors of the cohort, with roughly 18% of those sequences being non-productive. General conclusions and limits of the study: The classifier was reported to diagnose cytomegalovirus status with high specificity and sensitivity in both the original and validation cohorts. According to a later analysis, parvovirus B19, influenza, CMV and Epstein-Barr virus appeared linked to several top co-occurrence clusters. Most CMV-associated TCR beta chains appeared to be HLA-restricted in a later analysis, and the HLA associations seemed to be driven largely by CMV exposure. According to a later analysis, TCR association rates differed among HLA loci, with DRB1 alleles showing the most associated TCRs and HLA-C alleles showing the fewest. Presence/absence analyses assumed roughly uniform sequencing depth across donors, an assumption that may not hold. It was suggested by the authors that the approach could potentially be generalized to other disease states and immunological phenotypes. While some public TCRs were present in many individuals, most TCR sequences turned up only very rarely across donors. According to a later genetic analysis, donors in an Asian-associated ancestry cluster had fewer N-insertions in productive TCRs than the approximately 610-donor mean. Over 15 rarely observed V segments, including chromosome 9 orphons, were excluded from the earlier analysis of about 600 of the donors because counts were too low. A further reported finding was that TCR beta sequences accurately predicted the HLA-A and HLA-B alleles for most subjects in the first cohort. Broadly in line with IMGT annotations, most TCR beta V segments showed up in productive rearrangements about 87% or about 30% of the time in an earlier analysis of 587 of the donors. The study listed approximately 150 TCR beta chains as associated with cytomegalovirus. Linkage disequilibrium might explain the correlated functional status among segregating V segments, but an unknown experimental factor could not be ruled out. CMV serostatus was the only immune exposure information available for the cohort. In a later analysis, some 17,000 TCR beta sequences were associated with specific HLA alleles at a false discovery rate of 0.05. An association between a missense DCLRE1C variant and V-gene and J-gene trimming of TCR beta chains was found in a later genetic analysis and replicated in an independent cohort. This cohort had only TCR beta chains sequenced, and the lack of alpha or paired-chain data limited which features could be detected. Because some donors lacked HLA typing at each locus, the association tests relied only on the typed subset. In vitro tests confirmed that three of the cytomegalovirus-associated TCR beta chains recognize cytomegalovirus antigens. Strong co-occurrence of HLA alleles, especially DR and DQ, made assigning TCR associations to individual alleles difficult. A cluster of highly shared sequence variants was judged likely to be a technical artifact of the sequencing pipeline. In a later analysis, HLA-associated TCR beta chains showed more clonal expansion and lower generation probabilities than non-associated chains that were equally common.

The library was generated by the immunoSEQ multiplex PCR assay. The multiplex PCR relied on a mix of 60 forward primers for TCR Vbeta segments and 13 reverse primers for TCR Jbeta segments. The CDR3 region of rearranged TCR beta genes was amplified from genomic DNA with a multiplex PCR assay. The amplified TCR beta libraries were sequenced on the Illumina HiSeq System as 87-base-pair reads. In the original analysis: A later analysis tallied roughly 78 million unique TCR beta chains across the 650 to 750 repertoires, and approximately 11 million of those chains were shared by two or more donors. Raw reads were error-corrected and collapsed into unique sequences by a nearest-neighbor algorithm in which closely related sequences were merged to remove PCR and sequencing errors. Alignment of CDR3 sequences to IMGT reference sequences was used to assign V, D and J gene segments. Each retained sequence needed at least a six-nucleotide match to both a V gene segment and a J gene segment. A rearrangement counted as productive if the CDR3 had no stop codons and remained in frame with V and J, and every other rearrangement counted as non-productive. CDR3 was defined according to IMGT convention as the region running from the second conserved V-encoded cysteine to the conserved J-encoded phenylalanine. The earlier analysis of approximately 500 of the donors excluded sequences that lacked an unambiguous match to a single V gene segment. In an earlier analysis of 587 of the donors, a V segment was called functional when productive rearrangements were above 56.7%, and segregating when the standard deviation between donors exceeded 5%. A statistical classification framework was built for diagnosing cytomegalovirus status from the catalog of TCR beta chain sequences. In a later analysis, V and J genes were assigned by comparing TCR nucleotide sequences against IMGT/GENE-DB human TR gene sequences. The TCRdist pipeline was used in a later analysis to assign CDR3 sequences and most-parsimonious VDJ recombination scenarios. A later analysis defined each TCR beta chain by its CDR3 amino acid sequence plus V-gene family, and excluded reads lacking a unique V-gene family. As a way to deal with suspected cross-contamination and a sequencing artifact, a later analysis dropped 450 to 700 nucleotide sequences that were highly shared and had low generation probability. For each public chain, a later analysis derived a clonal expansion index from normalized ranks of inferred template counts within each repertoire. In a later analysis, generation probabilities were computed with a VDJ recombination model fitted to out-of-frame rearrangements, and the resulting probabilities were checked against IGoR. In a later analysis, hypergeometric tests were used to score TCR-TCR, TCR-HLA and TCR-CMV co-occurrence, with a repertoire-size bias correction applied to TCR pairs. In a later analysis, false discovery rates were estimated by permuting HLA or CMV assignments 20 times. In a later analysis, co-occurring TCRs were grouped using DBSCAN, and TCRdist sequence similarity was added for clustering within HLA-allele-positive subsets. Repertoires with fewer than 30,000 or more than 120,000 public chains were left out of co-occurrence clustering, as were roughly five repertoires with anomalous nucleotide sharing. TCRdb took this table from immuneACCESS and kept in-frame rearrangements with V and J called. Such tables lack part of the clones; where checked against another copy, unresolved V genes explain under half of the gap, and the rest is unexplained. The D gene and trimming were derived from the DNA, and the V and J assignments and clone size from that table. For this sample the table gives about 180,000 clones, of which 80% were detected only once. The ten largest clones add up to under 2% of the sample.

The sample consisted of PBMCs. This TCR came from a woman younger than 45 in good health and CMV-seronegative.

The nucleotide sequence reads TGTGCCAGTATACGGACAGGGGCGCGGAATTCACCCCTCCACTTT. Translated, this is CASIRTGARNSPLHF. The chain employs TRBV19 and TRBJ1-6; TRBD1 agrees with 9 junctional bases. V trim: 7 bases; J trim: 7 bases; unmatched bases: 8. Reading from cysteine to phenylalanine, the CDR3 counts 15 amino acids. Only the CDR3 DNA stays, 45 bases, in frame from base 1. The germline V gene (reference sequence) sets CDR1 to LNHDA and CDR2 to SQIVND.